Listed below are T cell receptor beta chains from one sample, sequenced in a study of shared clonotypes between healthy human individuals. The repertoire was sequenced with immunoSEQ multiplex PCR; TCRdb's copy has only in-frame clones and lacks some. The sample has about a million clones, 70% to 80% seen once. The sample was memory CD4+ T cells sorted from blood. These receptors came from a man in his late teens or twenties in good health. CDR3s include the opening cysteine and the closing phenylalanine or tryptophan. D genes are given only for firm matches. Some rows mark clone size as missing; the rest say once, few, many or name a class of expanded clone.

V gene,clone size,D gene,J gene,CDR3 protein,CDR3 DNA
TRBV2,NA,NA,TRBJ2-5,CASGGSKETQYF,TGTGCCAGCGGTGGTTCAAAGGAGACCCAGTACTTC
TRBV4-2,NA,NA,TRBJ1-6,CASSPRTVSSPLHF,TGTGCCAGCAGCCCCCGGACAGTATCCTCACCCCTCCACTTT
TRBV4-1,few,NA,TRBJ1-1,CASSQVSSGNTEAFF,TGCGCCAGCAGCCAAGTGAGTAGTGGGAACACTGAAGCTTTCTTT
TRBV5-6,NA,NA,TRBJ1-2,CASSTGQMNYGYTF,TGTGCCAGCAGCACTGGACAGATGAACTATGGCTACACCTTC
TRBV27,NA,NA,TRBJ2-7,CASSSLTISYEQYF,TGTGCCAGCAGTTCCCTGACTATCTCCTACGAGCAGTACTTC
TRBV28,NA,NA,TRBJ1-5,CASSNAYSNQPQHF,TGTGCCAGCAGTAACGCTTATAGCAATCAGCCCCAGCATTTT
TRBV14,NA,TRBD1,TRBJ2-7,CASSRIPGQGYEQYF,TGTGCCAGCAGCCGAATCCCGGGACAGGGGTACGAGCAGTACTTC
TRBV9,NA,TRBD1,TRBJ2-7,CASSGLPGQGPYEQYF,TGTGCCAGCAGCGGATTGCCGGGACAGGGGCCCTACGAGCAGTACTTC
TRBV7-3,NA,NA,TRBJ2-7,CASSLGLGYEQYF,TGTGCCAGCAGCTTGGGTCTGGGCTACGAGCAGTACTTC
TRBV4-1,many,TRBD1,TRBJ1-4,CASSQVGTGNEKLFF,TGCGCCAGCAGCCAAGTGGGGACAGGGAATGAAAAACTGTTTTTT
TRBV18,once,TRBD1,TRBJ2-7,CASSSAGTGTYEQYF,TGTGCCAGCTCATCCGCCGGGACAGGGACTTACGAGCAGTACTTC
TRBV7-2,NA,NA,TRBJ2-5,CASSPSPGETQYF,TGTGCCAGCAGCCCTAGCCCGGGGGAGACCCAGTACTTC
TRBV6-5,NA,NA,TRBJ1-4,CASSLGTYRREKLFF,TGTGCCAGCAGTTTAGGGACGTACAGGAGGGAAAAACTGTTTTTT
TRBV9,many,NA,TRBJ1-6,CASSVALEGSPLHF,TGTGCCAGCAGCGTAGCGTTGGAGGGCTCACCCCTCCACTTT
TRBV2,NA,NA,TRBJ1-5,CASSLEGGQPQHF,TGTGCCAGCAGTCTTGAAGGGGGTCAGCCCCAGCATTTT
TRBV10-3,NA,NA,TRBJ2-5,CAIAREEVGETQYF,TGTGCCATCGCGAGGGAGGAGGTGGGAGAGACCCAGTACTTC
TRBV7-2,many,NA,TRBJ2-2,CASSAVRPPNTGELFF,TGTGCCAGCAGCGCTGTTAGGCCTCCTAACACCGGGGAGCTGTTTTTT
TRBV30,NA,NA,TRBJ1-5,CAWTRDNQPQHF,TGTGCCTGGACTAGGGACAATCAGCCCCAGCATTTT
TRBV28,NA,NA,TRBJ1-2,CASSPSTGIYGYTF,TGTGCCAGCAGTCCCTCGACTGGGATCTATGGCTACACCTTC
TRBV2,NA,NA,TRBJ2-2,CASSDPGELFF,TGTGCCAGCAGTGACCCCGGGGAGCTGTTTTTT
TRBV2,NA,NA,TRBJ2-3,CASGQHSTDTQYF,TGTGCCAGCGGACAGCATAGCACAGATACGCAGTATTTT
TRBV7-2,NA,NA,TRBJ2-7,CASSLVGGLGYEQYF,TGTGCCAGCAGCTTAGTAGGGGGGCTGGGCTACGAGCAGTACTTC
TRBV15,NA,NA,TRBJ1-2,CATSTFYGYTF,TGTGCCACCAGCACCTTTTATGGCTACACCTTC
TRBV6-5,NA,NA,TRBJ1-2,CASTNGGSYTF,TGTGCCAGCACAAACGGGGGGAGCTACACCTTC
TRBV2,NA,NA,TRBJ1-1,CASSDGKGNTEAFF,TGTGCCAGCAGTGATGGCAAGGGGAACACTGAAGCTTTCTTT
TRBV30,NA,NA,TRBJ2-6,CAWSVPGANVLTF,TGTGCCTGGAGTGTTCCCGGGGCCAACGTCCTGACTTTC
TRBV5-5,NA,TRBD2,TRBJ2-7,CASSLDLAGLSYEQYF,TGTGCCAGCAGCCTGGATCTAGCGGGACTTTCCTACGAGCAGTACTTC
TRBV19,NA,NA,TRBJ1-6,CASRVDPNSPLHF,TGTGCCAGTAGAGTGGACCCAAACTCACCCCTCCACTTT
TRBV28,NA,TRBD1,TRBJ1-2,CASSLRGRSGGYYGYTF,TGTGCCAGCAGTTTGAGGGGGCGCAGTGGCGGGTACTATGGCTACACCTTC
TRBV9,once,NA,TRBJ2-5,CASSVGRAAEQETQYF,TGTGCCAGCAGCGTAGGTCGGGCGGCGGAACAAGAGACCCAGTACTTC
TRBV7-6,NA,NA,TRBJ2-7,CASSSTPLASYEQYF,TGTGCCAGCAGCTCTACACCTCTCGCCTCCTACGAGCAGTACTTC
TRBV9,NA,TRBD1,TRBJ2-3,CASSGRQGLEYF,TGTGCCAGCAGCGGGCGACAGGGTCTGGAGTATTTT
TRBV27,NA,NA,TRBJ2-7,CASRPGTGSSYEQYF,TGTGCCAGCAGACCCGGGACGGGGAGCTCCTACGAGCAGTACTTC
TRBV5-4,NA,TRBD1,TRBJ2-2,CASSDRGQNTGELFF,TGTGCCAGCAGCGACAGGGGCCAGAACACCGGGGAGCTGTTTTTT
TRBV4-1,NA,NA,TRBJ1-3,CASSQEMVFGGSGNTIYF,TGCGCCAGCAGCCAAGAGATGGTCTTTGGGGGATCTGGAAACACCATATATTTT
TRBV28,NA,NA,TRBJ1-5,CASSPLSWEGQPQHF,TGTGCCAGCAGTCCCTTGAGCTGGGAAGGTCAGCCCCAGCATTTT
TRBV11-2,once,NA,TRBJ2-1,CASSQGLAPYQFF,TGTGCCAGCAGCCAAGGACTTGCCCCCTACCAGTTCTTC
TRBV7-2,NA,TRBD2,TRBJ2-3,CASSSLAGVPDTQYF,TGTGCCAGCAGCTCACTAGCGGGGGTTCCTGATACGCAGTATTTT
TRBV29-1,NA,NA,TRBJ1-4,CSVEVRTNEKLFF,TGCAGCGTTGAGGTCAGAACAAATGAAAAACTGTTTTTT
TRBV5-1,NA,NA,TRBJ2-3,CASSLGHETSTDTQYF,TGCGCCAGCAGCTTGGGACACGAAACTAGCACAGATACGCAGTATTTT
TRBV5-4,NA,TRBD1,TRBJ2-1,CASSSGQGLWNEQFF,TGTGCCAGCAGCTCGGGACAGGGGTTGTGGAATGAGCAGTTCTTC
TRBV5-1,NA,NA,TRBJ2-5,CASSSRQVGQETQYF,TGCGCCAGCAGTAGTCGGCAGGTGGGCCAAGAGACCCAGTACTTC
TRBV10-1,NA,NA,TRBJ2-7,CASIPPGYLYEQYF,TGCGCCAGCATTCCTCCGGGCTACCTCTACGAGCAGTACTTC
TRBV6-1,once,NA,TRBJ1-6,CASSATDGNNSPLHF,TGTGCCAGCAGCGCCACGGACGGAAATAATTCACCCCTCCACTTT
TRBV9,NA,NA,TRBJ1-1,CASSRLQGNTEAFF,TGTGCCAGCAGCCGCCTACAGGGGAACACTGAAGCTTTCTTT
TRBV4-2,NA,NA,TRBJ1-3,CASSQGVGVGNTIYF,TGTGCCAGCAGCCAGGGTGTGGGGGTCGGAAACACCATATATTTT
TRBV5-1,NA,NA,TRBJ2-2,CASSLAVGYDGELFF,TGCGCCAGCAGCTTGGCCGTCGGGTATGACGGGGAGCTGTTTTTT
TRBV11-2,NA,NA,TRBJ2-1,CASSLDGTPKTYNEQFF,TGTGCCAGCAGCTTAGATGGTACCCCCAAGACCTACAATGAGCAGTTCTTC
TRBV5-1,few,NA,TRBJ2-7,CASSETFYEQYF,TGCGCCAGCAGCGAAACCTTCTACGAGCAGTACTTC
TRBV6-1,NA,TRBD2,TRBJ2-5,CASTRAGGIETQYF,TGTGCCAGCACCCGTGCGGGAGGGATAGAGACCCAGTACTTC